The sample holds a few counts of the clone carrying this T cell receptor beta chain. Authors' analysis steps: Amplification with reference gene primers provided the estimates of nucleated cell counts. Profiled with immunoSEQ multiplex PCR; TCRdb holds only in-frame clones, not every one. That table supplies the V and J calls and clone size; D and trimming were determined from the DNA. The sample carries some 100,000 clones, around 90% recorded once. V gave up 6 bases and J gave up 5 bases, with 20 bases separating them. The germline gives CDR1 LGHNT, CDR2 FRNRAP. The CDR3 covers 16 residues. This specimen comes from a study of blood T cell repertoires in COVID-19. About the research overall: Whether acute or convalescent, the COVID-19 samples came from the United States, Italy and Spain. In each case, the material was cDNA or gDNA derived from T cells, B-cell-depleted T cells, or PBMCs.

The clonotype comes from a human donor in a cohort sampled during active COVID-19. Sequenced sample: peripheral blood. This chain links TRBV12-5 with TRBJ2-1, with D maybe TRBD1 (6 bases). In nucleotides, the CDR3 is TGTGCTAGTGGCCCAGGGACACCCCGCGTTAACAATGAGCAGTTCTTC. Amino acid sequence: CASGPGTPRVNNEQFF.